These 2 T cell receptor beta chains share one sample of origin, sequenced in a study. TCRdb re-called the RT-PCR reads through MiXCR, storing one row per CDR3 protein. The data show around 700,000 distinct CDR3 sequences, 12% to 15% seen once. The specimen sequenced was memory CD4+ T cells from blood. These receptor sequences come from a female donor in good health, serving as a healthy control.

This clonotype was counted between two and nine times. CDR3 region: CASSRGGEGTGELFF. DNA for the CDR3: TGTGCCAGCAGTCGAGGGGGCGAGGGCACCGGGGAGCTGTTTTTT. The chain links TRBV2 to TRBJ2-2; TRBD1 agrees at 7 bases. J lost 4 bases, V lost 5 bases, and 7 bases had no gene match. Looked up from germline, CDR1 is SNHLY and CDR2 is FYNNEI. CDR3 size: 15 residues.

V usage is TRBV20-1 and J usage is TRBJ2-7; D is uncertain. The length of the CDR3 is 17 residues. Germline V gives CDR1 DFQATT, CDR2 SNEGSKA (reference sequence). V was pared by 5 bases and J by 2 bases, with 25 bases between. Written as DNA, the CDR3 is TGCAGTGCTCCGCTGTGGACCTCCGTGACATTTGCCTACGAGCAGTACTTC. As protein: CSAPLWTSVTFAYEQYF.